This T cell receptor beta chain was sequenced in a study of T cell responses to AZD1222 COVID-19 vaccine. Study-level results: Clonal diversity may have been underestimated in mostly white British donors. The study reported that nearly half of spike-specific TCRs target unmutated variant regions.

This CDR3 comprises 16 residues. V was clipped by 3 bases and J by 6 bases; unmatched bases: 9. Germline V CDR1 and CDR2: SGDLS, YYNGEE. A remark on this clone: Its antigen remains unidentified.

Generated by immunoSEQ multiplex PCR, the TCRdb table keeps only in-frame clones and is missing some. The table includes over 130,000 clones, around 90% detected once. Sequences were derived from peripheral blood, sampled on day 0 of AZD1222 vaccination. J is TRBJ2-1 and V is TRBV9; 10 nucleotides agree with TRBD2. The receptor comes from an adult in good health. The CDR3 here is CASSAPAGGPANEQFF. The CDR3 nucleotides read TGTGCCAGCAGCGCCCCAGCGGGAGGGCCCGCCAATGAGCAGTTCTTC.